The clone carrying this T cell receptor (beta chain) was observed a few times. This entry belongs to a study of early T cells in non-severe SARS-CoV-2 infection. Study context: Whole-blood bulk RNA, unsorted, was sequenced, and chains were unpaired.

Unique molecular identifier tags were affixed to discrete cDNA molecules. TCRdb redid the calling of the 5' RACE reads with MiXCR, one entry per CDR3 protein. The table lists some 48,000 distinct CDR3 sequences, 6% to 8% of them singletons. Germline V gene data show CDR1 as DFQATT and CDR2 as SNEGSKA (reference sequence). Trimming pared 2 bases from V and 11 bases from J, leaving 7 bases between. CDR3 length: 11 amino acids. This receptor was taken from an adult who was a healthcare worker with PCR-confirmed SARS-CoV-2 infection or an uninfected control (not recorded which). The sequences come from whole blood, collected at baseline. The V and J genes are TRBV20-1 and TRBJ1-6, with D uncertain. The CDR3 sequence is CSARRTAPLHF. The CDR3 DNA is TGCAGTGCTAGAAGAACCGCACCCCTCCACTTT.